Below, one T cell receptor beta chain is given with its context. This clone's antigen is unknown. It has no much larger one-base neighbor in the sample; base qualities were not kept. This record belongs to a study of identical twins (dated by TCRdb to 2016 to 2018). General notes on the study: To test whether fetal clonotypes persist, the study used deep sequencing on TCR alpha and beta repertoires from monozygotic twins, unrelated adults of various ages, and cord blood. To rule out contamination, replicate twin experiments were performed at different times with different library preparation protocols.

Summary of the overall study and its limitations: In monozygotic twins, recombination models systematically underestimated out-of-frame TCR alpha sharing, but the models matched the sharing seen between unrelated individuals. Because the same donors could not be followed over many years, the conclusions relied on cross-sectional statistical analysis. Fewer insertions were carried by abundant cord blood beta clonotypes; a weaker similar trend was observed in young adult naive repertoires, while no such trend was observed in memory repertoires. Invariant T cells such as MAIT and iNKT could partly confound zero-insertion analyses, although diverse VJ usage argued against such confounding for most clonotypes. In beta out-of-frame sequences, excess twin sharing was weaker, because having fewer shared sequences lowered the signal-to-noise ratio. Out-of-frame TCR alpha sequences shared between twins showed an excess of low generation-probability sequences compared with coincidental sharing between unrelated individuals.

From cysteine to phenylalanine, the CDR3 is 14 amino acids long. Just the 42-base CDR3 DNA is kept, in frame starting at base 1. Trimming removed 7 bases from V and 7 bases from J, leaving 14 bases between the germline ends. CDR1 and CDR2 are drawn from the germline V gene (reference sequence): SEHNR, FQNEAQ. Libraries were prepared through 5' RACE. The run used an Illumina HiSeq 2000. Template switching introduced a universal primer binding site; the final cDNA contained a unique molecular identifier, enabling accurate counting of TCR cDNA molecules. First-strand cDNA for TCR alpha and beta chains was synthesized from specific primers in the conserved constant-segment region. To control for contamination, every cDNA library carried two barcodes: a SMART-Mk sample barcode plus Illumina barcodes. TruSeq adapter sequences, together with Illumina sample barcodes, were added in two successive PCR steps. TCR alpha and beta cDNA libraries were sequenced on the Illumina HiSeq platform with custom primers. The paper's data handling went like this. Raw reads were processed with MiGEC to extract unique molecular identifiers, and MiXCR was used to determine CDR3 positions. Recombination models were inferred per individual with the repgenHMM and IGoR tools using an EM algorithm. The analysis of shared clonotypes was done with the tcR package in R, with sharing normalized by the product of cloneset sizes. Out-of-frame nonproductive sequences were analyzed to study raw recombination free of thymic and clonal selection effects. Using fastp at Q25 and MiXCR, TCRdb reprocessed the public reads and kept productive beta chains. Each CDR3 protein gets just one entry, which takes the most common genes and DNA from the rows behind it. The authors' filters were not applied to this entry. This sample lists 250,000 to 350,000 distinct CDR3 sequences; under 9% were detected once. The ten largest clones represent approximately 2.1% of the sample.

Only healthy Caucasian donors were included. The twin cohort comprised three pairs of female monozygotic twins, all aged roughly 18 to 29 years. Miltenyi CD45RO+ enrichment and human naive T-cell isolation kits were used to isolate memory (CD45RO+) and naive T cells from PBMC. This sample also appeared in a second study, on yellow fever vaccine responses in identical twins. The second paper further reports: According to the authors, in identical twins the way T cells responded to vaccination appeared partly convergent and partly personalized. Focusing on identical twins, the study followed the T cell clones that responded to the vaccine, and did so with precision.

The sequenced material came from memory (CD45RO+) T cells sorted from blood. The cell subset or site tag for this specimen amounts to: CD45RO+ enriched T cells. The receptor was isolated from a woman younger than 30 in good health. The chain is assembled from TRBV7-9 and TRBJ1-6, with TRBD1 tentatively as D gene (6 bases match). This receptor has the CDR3 CASNKGQSNSPLHF. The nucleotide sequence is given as TGTGCCAGCAACAAAGGACAGTCAAATTCACCCCTCCACTTT. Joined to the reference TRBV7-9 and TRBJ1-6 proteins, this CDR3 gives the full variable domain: DTGVSQNPRHKITKRGQNVTFRCDPISEHNRLYWYRQTLGQGPEFLTYFQNEAQLEKSRLLSDRFSAERPKGSFSTLEIQRTEQGDSAMYLCASNKGQSNSPLHFGNGTRLTVT.